The 11 T cell receptor beta chains presented below share a single source sample, sequenced in a study of shared clonotypes between healthy human individuals. Method: immunoSEQ multiplex PCR; TCRdb's copy keeps in-frame clones and lacks some. This table has about 2.4 million clones, approximately 94% appearing once. Sequenced: naive CD4+ T cells sorted from blood. Noted subset: CD45RA+ positively selected. The receptors shown here come from a man younger than 30 in good health.

The V gene is TRBV19, the J gene TRBJ1-3; D remains unclear. Trimming left V 7 bases short and J 0 bases short, with 7 bases between. Germline CDR1 LNHDA, CDR2 SQIVND (reference sequence). The CDR3 sequence is 13 residues long. CDR3 sequence reads: CASTSASGNTIYF. CDR3 coding DNA: TGTGCCAGTACTTCAGCCTCTGGAAACACCATATATTTT.

The chain joins TRBV19 to TRBJ1-6; the D gene is possibly TRBD1 (6 bases). The CDR3 totals 18 residues. Germline loops: CDR1 LNHDA, CDR2 SQIVND (reference sequence). V dropped 7 bases and J dropped 0 bases, with 19 bases sitting between them. The CDR3 sequence is CASTPRGTQISYNSPLHF. In DNA, the CDR3 is TGTGCCAGTACCCCGAGAGGGACACAAATCTCCTATAATTCACCCCTCCACTTT.

This clone was detected only once. The chain recombines TRBV6-5 with TRBJ2-7; 11 bases match TRBD2. The junction had 4 bases not matched to a gene; V was cut back by 5 bases and J by 4 bases. Germline CDR1 and CDR2: MNHEY and SVGAGI. The CDR3 is 14 residues long. The DNA for the CDR3 is TGTGCCAGCAGTGCGGGACTAGCGGATTACGAGCAGTACTTC. Encoded protein: CASSAGLADYEQYF.

The rearrangement uses TRBV7-2 and TRBJ1-3, with 7 bases aligning to TRBD1. The germline gives CDR1 SGHTA, CDR2 FQGNSA. J lost 4 bases, V lost 5 bases, and 11 bases had no gene match. This CDR3 region has 16 residues. CDR3 amino acids: CASSAHQGGSGNTIYF. CDR3 coding DNA: TGTGCCAGCAGCGCGCACCAGGGGGGGTCAGGAAACACCATATATTTT.

The V call is TRBV5-1, the J call TRBJ2-1; 7 positions match TRBD2. J gave up 8 bases and V 1 base, and 12 bases lay outside the gene matches. The V gene's germline CDR1 is SGHRS and CDR2 YFSETQ. The CDR3 totals 16 residues. In DNA form, the CDR3 reads TGCGCCAGCAGCTTGTCTTTACTAGCGAATGCGGATGAGCAGTTCTTC. Residues: CASSLSLLANADEQFF.

V gene TRBV4-2 combines with J gene TRBJ2-3, with a possible D match to TRBD2 (5 bases). Looked up from germline, CDR1 is LGHNA and CDR2 is YNFKEQ. Trimming cost V 0 bases and J 10 bases, with 14 bases left between them. The CDR3 contains 14 residues. The CDR3 spells CASSQDTGYTPQYF. In nucleotides, the CDR3 is TGTGCCAGCAGCCAAGATACGGGGTACACCCCGCAGTATTTT.

The chain employs TRBV18 and TRBJ1-5, with TRBD1 as a possible D gene (5 bases). CDR3 length: 15 residues. Trimming removed 5 bases from V and 3 bases from J, with 14 bases in between. Per the germline V gene, CDR1 is KGHSH and CDR2 is LQKENI. The CDR3 nucleotides read TGTGCCAGCTCATCCAGGGAGAGCAACAATCAGCCCCAGCATTTT. Amino acid sequence: CASSSRESNNQPQHF.

The chain has TRBV2 and TRBJ2-1; D not resolved. This CDR3 is built from 12 residues. Trimming shortened V by 4 bases and J by 8 bases, and 9 bases separated the two germline ends. CDR1 and CDR2 from the germline V gene are SNHLY and FYNNEI. Here the CDR3 reads CASSVGTHEQFF. The CDR3 nucleotides are TGTGCCAGCAGTGTTGGAACCCATGAGCAGTTCTTC.

The gene calls are TRBV15 and TRBJ1-1, with 9 bases identical to TRBD1. Germline V lookup: CDR1 LNHNV, CDR2 YYDKDF (reference sequence). Germline trimming cut 3 bases from V and 5 bases from J; bases unmatched to any gene: 13. The CDR3 covers 17 residues. The chain's CDR3 is CATSRGTSGTGRTEAFF. CDR3 DNA: TGTGCCACCAGCAGGGGGACATCCGGGACAGGGCGTACTGAAGCTTTCTTT.

The chain recombines TRBV5-1 with TRBJ2-6, with D hard to call. Trimming removed 7 bases from V and 4 bases from J, with 12 bases in between. The V gene's germline CDR1 is SGHRS and CDR2 YFSETQ. The CDR3 spans 14 residues. The CDR3: CASEATPGANVLTF. In DNA, the CDR3 is TGCGCCAGCGAAGCAACCCCCGGGGCCAACGTCCTGACTTTC.

The chain uses TRBV30 and TRBJ2-7; D is tentatively TRBD1 or TRBD2 (5 bases each). Germline values: CDR1 GTSNPN, CDR2 SVGIG (reference sequence). Trimming removed 1 base from V and 6 bases from J, with 13 bases in between. The CDR3 has 13 amino acids. DNA for the CDR3: TGTGCCTGGAGTGGGGACCACTCCCCCGAGCAGTACTTC. This gives the protein CAWSGDHSPEQYF.